The clone carrying this TCR beta chain was picked up many times. Antigen: not known. The germline V and J ends were trimmed by 0 bases and 9 bases, with 6 bases remaining between them. Per germline, CDR1 GTSNPN and CDR2 SVGIG (reference sequence). The CDR3 is made up of 11 amino acids. As part of library construction, unique molecular identifiers were attached to individual cDNA molecules. From the 5' RACE reads, TCRdb called clonotypes with MiXCR, one entry per CDR3 protein. In the table there are just over 80,000 distinct CDR3 sequences, around 13% of which are singletons. The entry originates in a study of early T cells in non-severe SARS-CoV-2 infection. At the level of the study: It was bulk RNA from unsorted whole blood that was sequenced, and the chains were unpaired. Whole-study results and caveats: Anti-spike CD8 responses were favored by VDJdb matching, which missed private and CD4 specificities.

The chain couples TRBV30 to TRBJ2-1; weak D call: TRBD2 (5 bases). This TCR derives from an adult who was a healthcare worker with PCR-confirmed SARS-CoV-2 infection or an uninfected control (not recorded which). Sequences were obtained from whole blood. The CDR3: CAWSVGLEQFF. In DNA, the CDR3 is TGTGCCTGGAGTGTAGGACTTGAGCAGTTCTTC.